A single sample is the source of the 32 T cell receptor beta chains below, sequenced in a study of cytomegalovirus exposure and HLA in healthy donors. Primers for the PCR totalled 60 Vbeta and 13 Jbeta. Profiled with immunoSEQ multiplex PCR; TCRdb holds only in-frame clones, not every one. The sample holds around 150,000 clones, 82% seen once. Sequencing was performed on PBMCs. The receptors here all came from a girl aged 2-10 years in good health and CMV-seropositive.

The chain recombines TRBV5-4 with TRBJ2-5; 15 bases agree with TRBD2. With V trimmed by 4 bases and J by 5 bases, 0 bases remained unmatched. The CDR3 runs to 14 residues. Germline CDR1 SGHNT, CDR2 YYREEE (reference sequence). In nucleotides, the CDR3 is TGTGCCAGCAGCGGACTAGCGGGAGGGGAGACCCAGTACTTC. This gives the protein CASSGLAGGETQYF.

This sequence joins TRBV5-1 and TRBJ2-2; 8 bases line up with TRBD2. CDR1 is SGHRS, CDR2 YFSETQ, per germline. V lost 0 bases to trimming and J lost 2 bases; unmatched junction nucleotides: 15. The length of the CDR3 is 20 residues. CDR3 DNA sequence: TGCGCCAGCAGCTTGGCCATCAAGCGGGAGTATCGGATTAACACCGGGGAGCTGTTTTTT. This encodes CASSLAIKREYRINTGELFF.

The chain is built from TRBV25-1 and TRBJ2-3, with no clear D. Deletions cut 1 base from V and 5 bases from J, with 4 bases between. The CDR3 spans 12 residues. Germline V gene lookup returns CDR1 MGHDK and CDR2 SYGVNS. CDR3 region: CASSESEDTQYF. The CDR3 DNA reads TGTGCCAGCAGTGAATCAGAAGATACGCAGTATTTT. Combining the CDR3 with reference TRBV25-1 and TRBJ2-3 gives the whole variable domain EADIYQTPRYLVIGTGKKITLECSQTMGHDKMYWYQQDPGMELHLIHYSYGVNSTEKGDLSSESTVSRIRTEHFPLTLESARPSHTSQYLCASSESEDTQYFGPGTRLTVL.

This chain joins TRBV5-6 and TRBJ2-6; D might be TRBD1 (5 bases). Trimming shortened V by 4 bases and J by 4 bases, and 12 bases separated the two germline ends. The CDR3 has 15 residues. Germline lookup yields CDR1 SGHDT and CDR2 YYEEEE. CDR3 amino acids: CASSPKGSGANVLTF. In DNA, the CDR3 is TGTGCCAGCAGCCCGAAGGGGTCCGGGGCCAACGTCCTGACTTTC.

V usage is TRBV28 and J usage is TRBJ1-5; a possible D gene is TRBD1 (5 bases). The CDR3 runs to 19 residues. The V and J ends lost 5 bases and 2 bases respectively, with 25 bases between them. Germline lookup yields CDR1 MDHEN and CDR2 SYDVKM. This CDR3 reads CASSHPRTRMGWRNQPQHF. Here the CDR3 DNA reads TGTGCCAGCAGTCATCCTCGGACACGGATGGGTTGGCGCAATCAGCCCCAGCATTTT.

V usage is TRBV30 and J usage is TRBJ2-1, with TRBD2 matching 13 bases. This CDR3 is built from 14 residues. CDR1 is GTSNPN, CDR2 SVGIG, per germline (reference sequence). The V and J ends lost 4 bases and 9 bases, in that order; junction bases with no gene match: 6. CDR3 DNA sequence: TGTGCCTGGAAGGGACTAGCGGGGAGTGGTGAGCAGTTCTTC. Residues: CAWKGLAGSGEQFF.

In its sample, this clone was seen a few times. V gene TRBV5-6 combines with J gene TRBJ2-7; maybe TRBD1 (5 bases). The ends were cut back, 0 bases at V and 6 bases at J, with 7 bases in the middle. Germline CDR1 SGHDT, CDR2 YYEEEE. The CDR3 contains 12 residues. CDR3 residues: CASSLGGSEQYF. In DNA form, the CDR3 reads TGTGCCAGCAGCTTGGGGGGCTCCGAGCAGTACTTC.

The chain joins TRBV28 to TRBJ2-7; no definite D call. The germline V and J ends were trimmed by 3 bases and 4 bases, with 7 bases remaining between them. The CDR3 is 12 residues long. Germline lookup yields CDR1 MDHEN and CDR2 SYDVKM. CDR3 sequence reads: CASSFRLYEQYF. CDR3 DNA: TGTGCCAGCAGTTTTCGACTGTACGAGCAGTACTTC.

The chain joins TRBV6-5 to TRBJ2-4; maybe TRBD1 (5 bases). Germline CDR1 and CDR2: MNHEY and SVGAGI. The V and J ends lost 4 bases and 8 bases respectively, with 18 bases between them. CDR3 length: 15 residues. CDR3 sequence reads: CASSSRATPNDIQYF. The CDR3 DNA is TGTGCCAGCAGTTCCAGGGCTACCCCTAACGACATTCAGTACTTC.

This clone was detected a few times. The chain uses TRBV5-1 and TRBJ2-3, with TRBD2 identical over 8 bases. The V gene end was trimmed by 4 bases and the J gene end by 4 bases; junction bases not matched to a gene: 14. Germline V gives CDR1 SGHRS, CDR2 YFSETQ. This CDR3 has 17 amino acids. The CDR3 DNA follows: TGCGCCAGCAGCGGCCCGGGGGGGTCCCACCCCGCAGATACGCAGTATTTT. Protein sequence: CASSGPGGSHPADTQYF.

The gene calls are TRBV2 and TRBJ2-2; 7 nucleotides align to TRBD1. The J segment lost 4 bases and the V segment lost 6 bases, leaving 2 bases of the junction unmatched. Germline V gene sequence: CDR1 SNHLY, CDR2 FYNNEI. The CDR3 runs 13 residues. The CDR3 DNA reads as TGTGCCAGCAGCGGGACAGTCACCGGGGAGCTGTTTTTT. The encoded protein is CASSGTVTGELFF.

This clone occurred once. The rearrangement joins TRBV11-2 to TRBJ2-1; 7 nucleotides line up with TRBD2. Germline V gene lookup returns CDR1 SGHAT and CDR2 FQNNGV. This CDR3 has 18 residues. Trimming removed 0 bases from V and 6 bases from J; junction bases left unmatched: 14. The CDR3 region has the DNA TGTGCCAGCAGCTTAGAGAGACTAGCCTCCCTGGTTCGCAATGAGCAGTTCTTC. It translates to CASSLERLASLVRNEQFF.

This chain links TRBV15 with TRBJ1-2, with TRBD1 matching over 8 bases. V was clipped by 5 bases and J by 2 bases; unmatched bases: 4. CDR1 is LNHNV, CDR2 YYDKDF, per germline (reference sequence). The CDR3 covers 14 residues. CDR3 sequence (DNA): TGTGCCACCAGCGCCCGGGACAGGAACTATGGCTACACCTTC. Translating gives CATSARDRNYGYTF.

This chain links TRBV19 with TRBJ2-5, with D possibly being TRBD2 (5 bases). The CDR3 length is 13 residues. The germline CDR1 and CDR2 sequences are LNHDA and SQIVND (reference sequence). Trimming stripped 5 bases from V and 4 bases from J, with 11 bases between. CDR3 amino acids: CASSPGVRETQYF. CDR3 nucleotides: TGTGCCAGTAGTCCCGGGGTCAGAGAGACCCAGTACTTC.

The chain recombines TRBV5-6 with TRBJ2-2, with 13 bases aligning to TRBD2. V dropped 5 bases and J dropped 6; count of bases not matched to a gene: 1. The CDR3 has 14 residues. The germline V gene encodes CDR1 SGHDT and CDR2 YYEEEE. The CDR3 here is CASRTSGRSGELFF. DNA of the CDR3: TGTGCCAGCAGGACTAGCGGGAGGTCCGGGGAGCTGTTTTTT.

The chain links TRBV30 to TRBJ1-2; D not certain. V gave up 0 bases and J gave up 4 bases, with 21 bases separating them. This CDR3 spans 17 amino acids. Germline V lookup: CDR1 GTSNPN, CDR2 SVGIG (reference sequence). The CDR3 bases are TGTGCCTGGAGTGTACGGGAGACGGTCGTTAACCTCTATGGCTACACCTTC. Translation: CAWSVRETVVNLYGYTF.

For the CDR3, the DNA is TGTGCCTGGATCCCATCCGGGACTAGCGGGAGTCGGAAGACCCAGTACTTC. It yields the protein CAWIPSGTSGSRKTQYF. The chain has TRBV30 and TRBJ2-5; 14 bases align to TRBD2. V shed 4 bases, J shed 6 bases, and the junction held 13 bases outside the gene matches. This CDR3 region has 17 residues. The germline V gene encodes CDR1 GTSNPN and CDR2 SVGIG (reference sequence).

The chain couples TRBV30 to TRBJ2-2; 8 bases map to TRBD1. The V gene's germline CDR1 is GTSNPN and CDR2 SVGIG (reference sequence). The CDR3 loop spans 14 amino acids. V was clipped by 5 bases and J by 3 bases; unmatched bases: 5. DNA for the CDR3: TGTGCCTGGTCAGGGGGCATCTACACCGGGGAGCTGTTTTTT. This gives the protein CAWSGGIYTGELFF. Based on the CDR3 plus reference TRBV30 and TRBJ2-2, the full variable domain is SQTIHQWPATLVQPVGSPLSLECTVEGTSNPNLYWYRQAAGRGLQLLFYSVGIGQISSEVPQNLSASRPQDRQFILSSKKLLLSDSGFYLCAWSGGIYTGELFFGEGSRLTVL.

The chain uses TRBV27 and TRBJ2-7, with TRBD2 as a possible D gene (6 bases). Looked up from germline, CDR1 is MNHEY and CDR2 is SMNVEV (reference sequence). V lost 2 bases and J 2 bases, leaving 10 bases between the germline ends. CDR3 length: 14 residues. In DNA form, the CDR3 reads TGTGCCAGCAGTTTAAGGCGGGGAGCCTACGAGCAGTACTTC. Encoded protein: CASSLRRGAYEQYF.

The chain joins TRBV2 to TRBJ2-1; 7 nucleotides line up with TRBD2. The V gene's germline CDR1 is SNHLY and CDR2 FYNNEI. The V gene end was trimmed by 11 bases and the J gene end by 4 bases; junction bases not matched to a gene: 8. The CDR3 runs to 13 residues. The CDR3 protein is CARRASGYNEQFF. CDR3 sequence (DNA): TGTGCCCGCCGCGCTAGCGGATACAATGAGCAGTTCTTC.

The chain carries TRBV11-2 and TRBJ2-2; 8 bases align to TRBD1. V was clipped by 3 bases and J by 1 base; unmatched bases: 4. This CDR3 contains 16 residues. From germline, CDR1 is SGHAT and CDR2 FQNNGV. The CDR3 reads CASSFAGTGNTGELFF. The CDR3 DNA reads TGTGCCAGCAGCTTCGCCGGGACAGGGAACACCGGGGAGCTGTTTTTT.

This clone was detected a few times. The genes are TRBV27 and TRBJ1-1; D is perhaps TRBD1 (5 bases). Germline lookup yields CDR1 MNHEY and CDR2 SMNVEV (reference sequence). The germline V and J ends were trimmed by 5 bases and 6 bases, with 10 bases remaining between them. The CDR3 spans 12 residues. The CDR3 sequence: CASSPGFAEAFF. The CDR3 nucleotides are TGTGCCAGCAGTCCAGGGTTCGCTGAAGCTTTCTTT.

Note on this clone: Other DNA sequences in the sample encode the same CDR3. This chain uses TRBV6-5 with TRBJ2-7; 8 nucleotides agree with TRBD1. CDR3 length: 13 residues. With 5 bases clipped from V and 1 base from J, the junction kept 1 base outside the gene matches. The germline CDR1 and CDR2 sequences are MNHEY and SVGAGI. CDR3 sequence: CASSRDRSYEQYF. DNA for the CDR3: TGTGCCAGCAGTCGGGACAGGTCCTACGAGCAGTACTTC.

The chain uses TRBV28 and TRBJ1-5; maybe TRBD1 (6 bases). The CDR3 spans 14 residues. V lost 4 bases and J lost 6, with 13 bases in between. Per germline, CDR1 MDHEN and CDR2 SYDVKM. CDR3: CASSSGEGGQPQHF. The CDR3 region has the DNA TGTGCCAGCAGTTCAGGGGAGGGAGGTCAGCCCCAGCATTTT.

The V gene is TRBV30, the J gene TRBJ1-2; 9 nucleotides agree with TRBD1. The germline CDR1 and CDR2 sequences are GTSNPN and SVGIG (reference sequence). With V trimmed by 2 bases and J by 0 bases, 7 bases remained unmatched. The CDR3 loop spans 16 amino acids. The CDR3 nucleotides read TGTGCCTGGAGTCGACCGGGACAGGGAACTAACTATGGCTACACCTTC. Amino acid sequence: CAWSRPGQGTNYGYTF.

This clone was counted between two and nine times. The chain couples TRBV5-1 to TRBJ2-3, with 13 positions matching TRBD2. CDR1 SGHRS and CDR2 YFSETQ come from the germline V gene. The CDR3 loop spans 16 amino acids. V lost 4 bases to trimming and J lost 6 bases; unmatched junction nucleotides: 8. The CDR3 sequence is CASSPKLAGGPDTQYF. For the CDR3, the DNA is TGCGCCAGCAGCCCCAAACTAGCGGGAGGGCCGGATACGCAGTATTTT.

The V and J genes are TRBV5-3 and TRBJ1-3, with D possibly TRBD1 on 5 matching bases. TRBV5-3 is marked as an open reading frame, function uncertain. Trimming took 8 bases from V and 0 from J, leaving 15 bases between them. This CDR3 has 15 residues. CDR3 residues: CARGLGRSSGNTIYF. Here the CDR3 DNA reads TGTGCCAGGGGGTTGGGGCGATCCTCTGGAAACACCATATATTTT.

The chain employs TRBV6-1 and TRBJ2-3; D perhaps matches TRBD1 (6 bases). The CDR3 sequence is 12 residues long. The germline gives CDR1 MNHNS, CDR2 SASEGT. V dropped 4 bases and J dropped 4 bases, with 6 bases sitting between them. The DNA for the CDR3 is TGTGCCAGCAGTGCAGGGGCAGATACGCAGTATTTT. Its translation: CASSAGADTQYF.

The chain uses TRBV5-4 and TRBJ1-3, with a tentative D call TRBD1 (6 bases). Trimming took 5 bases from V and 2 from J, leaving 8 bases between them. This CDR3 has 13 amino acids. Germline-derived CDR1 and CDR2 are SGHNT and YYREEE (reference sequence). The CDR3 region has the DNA TGTGCCAGCAGTGGACAGCCTGGAAACACCATATATTTT. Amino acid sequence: CASSGQPGNTIYF.

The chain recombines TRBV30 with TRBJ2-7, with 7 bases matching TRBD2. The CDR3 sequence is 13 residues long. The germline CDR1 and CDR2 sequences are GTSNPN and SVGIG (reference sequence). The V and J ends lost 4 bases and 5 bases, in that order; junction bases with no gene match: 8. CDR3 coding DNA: TGTGCCTGGAAATTGACTAGCCTGCACGAGCAGTACTTC. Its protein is CAWKLTSLHEQYF.

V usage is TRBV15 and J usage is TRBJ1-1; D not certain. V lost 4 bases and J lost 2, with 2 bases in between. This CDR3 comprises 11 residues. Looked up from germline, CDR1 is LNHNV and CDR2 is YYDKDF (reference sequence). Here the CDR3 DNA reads TGTGCCACCAGCACTAACACTGAAGCTTTCTTT. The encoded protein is CATSTNTEAFF.

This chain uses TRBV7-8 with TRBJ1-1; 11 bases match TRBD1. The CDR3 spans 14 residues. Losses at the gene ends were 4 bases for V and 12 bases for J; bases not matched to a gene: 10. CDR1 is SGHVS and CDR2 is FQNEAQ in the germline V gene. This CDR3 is CASSSNRGTGGSFF. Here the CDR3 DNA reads TGTGCCAGCAGCTCTAACCGTGGGACAGGGGGGTCTTTCTTT.